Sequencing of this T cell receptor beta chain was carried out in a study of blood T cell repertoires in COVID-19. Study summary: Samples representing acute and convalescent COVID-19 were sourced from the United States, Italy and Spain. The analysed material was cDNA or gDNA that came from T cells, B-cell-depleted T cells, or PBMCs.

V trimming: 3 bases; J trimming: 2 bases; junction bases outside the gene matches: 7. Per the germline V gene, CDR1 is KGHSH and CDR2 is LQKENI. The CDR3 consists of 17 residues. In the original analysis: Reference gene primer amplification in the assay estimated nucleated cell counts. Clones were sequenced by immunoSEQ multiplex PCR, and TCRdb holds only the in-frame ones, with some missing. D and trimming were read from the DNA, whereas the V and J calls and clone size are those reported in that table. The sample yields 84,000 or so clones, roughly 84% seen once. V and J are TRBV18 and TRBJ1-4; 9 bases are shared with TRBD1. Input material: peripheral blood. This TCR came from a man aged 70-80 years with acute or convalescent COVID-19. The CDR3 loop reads CASSPGTGTHTNEKLFF. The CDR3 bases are TGTGCCAGCTCACCCGGGACAGGGACACACACTAATGAAAAACTGTTTTTT.